This T cell receptor (beta chain) was identified during a study of control samples from healthy donors and cancer patients. V shed 3 bases and J shed 2 bases, with 14 bases lying between them. CDR3 length: 15 residues. Germline V gene lookup returns CDR1 MNHEY and CDR2 SMNVEV (reference sequence). TCRdb's copy holds only in-frame clones and misses some; the assay was immunoSEQ multiplex PCR. The table shows about 160,000 clones, with approximately 94% occurring only once. The sequenced sample was blood. The source is a woman aged 40 to 49 in good health. The rearrangement uses TRBV27 and TRBJ2-7; either TRBD1 or TRBD2 may supply D (5 bases each). The chain's CDR3 is CASSLRTSGPYEQYF. For the CDR3, the DNA is TGTGCCAGCAGTTTGAGGACCTCGGGGCCCTACGAGCAGTACTTC.